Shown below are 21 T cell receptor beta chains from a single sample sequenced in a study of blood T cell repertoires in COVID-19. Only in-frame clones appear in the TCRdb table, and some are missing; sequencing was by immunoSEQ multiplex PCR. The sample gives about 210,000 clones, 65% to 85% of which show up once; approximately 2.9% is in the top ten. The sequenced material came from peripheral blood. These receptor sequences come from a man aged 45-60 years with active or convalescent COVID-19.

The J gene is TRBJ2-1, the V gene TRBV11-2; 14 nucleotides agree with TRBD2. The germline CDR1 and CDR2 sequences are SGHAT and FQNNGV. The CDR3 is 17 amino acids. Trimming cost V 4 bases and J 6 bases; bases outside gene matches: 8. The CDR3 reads CASSSGTSGSTPNEQFF. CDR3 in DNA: TGTGCCAGCAGCTCCGGGACTAGCGGGAGTACCCCCAATGAGCAGTTCTTC.

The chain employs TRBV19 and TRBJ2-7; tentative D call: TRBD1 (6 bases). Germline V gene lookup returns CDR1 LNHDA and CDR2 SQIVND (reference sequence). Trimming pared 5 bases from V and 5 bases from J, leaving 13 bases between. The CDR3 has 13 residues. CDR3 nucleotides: TGTGCCAGTAGTCTGAAACAGGGTGACGAGCAGTACTTC. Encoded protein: CASSLKQGDEQYF.

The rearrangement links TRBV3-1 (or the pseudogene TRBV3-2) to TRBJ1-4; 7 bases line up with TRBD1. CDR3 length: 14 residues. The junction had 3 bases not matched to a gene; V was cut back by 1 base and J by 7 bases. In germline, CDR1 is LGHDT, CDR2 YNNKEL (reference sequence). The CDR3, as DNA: TGTGCCAGCAGCCAAGTCCCAGGGGGTGAAAAACTGTTTTTT. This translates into CASSQVPGGEKLFF.

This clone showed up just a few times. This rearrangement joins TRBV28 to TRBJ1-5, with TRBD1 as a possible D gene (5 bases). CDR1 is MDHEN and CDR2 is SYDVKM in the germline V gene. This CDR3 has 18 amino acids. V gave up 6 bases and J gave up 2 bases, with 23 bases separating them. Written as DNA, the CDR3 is TGTGCCAGCAGCCTATTTCCCGGGACGGGAGGAGGCAATCAGCCCCAGCATTTT. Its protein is CASSLFPGTGGGNQPQHF.

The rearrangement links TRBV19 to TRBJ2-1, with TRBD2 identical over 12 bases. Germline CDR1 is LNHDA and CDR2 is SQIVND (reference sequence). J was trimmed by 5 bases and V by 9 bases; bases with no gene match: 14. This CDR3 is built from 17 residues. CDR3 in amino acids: CASKEGFLAGGNNEQFF. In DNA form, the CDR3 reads TGTGCCAGCAAAGAGGGGTTTCTAGCGGGAGGGAACAATGAGCAGTTCTTC.

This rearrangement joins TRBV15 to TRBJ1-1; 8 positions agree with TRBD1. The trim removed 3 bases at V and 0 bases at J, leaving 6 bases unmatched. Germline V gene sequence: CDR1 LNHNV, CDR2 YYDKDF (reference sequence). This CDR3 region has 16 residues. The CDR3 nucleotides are TGTGCCACCAGCAGCCTGGACAGGGCTTTGAACACTGAAGCTTTCTTT. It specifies CATSSLDRALNTEAFF.

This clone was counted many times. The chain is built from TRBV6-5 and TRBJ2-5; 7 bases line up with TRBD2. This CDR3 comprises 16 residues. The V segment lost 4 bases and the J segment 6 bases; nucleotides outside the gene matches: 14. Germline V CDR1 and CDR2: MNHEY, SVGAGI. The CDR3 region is CASSWRGREIPKTQYF. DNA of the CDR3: TGTGCCAGCAGTTGGCGTGGGCGGGAGATTCCGAAGACCCAGTACTTC.

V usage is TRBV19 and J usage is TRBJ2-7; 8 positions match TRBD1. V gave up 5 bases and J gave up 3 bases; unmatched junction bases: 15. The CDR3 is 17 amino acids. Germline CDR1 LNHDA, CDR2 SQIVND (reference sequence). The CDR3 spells CASSSYGQGPLNYEQYF. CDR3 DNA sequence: TGTGCCAGTAGTTCATACGGACAGGGCCCGCTGAACTACGAGCAGTACTTC. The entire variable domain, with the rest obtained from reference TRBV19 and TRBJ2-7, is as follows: DGGITQSPKYLFRKEGQNVTLSCEQNLNHDAMYWYRQDPGQGLRLIYYSQIVNDFQKGDIAEGYSVSREKKESFPLTVTSAQKNPTAFYLCASSSYGQGPLNYEQYFGPGTRLTVT.

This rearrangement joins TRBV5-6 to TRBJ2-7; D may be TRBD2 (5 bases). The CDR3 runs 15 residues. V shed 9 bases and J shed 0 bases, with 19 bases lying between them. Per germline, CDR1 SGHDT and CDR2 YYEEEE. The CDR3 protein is CATGPWLGSSYEQYF. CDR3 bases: TGTGCCACCGGGCCTTGGCTAGGGAGCTCCTACGAGCAGTACTTC.

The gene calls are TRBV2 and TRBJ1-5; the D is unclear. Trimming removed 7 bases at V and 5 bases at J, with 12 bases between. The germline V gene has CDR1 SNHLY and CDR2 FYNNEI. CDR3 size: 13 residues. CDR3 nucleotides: TGTGCCAGCACCTCAACCGGTGATCAGCCCCAGCATTTT. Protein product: CASTSTGDQPQHF.

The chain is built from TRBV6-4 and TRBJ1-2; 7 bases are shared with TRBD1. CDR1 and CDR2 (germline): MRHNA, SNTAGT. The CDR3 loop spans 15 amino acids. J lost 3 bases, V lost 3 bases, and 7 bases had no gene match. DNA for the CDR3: TGTGCCAGCAGTGAGGGGTACAGGGGTCACTATGGCTACACCTTC. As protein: CASSEGYRGHYGYTF.

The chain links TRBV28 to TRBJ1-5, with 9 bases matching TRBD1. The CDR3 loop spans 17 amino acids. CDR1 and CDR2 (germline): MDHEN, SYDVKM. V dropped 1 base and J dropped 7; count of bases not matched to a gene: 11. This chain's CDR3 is CASSLYGGTGSQQPQHF. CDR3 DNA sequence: TGTGCCAGCAGTTTATACGGAGGGACAGGGTCTCAACAGCCCCAGCATTTT.

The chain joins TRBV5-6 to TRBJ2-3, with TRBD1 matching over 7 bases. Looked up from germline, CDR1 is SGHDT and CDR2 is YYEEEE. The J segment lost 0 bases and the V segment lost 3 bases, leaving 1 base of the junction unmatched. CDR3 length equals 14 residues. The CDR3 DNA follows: TGTGCCAGCAGCTCCAGGGGGAGCACAGATACGCAGTATTTT. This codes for CASSSRGSTDTQYF.

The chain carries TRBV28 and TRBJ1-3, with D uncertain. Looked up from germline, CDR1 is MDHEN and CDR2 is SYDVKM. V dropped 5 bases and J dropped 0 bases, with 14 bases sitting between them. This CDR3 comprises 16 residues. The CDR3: CASSVPRLSSGNTIYF. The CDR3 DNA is TGTGCCAGCAGTGTCCCGCGGCTTAGCTCTGGAAACACCATATATTTT.

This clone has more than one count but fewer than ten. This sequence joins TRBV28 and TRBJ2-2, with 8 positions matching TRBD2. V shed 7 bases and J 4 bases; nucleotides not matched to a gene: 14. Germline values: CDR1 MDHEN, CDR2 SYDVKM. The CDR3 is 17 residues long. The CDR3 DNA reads TGTGCCAGCATTCTTAGCGGGGTTGGGCGTTCCACCGGGGAGCTGTTTTTT. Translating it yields CASILSGVGRSTGELFF.

The CDR3: CASSPQGPRGNQPQHF. The CDR3 bases are TGTGCCAGCAGCCCACAGGGGCCCCGGGGCAATCAGCCCCAGCATTTT. The V and J genes are TRBV14 and TRBJ1-5; TRBD1 matches at 7 bases. The junction had 8 bases not matched to a gene; V was cut back by 4 bases and J by 2 bases. This CDR3 is built from 16 residues. Germline values: CDR1 SGHDN, CDR2 FVKESK.

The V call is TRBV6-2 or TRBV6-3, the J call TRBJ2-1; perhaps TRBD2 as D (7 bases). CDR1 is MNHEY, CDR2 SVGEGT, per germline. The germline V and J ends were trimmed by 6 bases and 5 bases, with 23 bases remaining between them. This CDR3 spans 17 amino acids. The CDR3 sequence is CASSAPRGLKGDNEQFF. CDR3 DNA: TGTGCCAGCAGCGCCCCGCGGGGGCTGAAGGGGGACAATGAGCAGTTCTTC.

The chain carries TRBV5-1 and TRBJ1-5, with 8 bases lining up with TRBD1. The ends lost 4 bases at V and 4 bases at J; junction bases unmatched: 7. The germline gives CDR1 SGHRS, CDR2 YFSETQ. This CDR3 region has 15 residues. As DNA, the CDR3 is TGCGCCAGCAGCCCTGGGACAGGTGTGAATCAGCCCCAGCATTTT. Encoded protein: CASSPGTGVNQPQHF.

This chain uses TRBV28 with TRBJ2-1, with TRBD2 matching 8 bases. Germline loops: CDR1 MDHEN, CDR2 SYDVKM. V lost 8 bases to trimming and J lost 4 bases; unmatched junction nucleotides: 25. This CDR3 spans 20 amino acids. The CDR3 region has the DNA TGTGCCAGCGGGGGAGCCTTAGCGGGGAGCGGACCCCAGGTGTACAATGAGCAGTTCTTC. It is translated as CASGGALAGSGPQVYNEQFF. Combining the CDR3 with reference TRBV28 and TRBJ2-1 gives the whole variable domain DVKVTQSSRYLVKRTGEKVFLECVQDMDHENMFWYRQDPGLGLRLIYFSYDVKMKEKGDIPEGYSVSREKKERFSLILESASTNQTSMYLCASGGALAGSGPQVYNEQFFGPGTRLTVL.

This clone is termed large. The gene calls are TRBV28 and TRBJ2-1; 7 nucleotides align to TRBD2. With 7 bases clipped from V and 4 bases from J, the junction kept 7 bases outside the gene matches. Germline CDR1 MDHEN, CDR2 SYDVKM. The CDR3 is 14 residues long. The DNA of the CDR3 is TGTGCCAGCATATCCGGGACTACATACAATGAGCAGTTCTTC. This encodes CASISGTTYNEQFF.

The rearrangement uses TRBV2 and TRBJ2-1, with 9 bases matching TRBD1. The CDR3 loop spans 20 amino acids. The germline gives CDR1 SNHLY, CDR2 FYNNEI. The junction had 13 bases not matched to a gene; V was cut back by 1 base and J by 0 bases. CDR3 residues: CASSEGGGTGTSSSYNEQFF. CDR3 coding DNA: TGTGCCAGCAGTGAAGGGGGAGGGACAGGGACTTCCAGCTCCTACAATGAGCAGTTCTTC.